One and the same sample provided the 7 T cell receptor beta chains below, sequenced in a study of identical twins (dated by TCRdb to between 2015 and 2016). Library preparation was by 5' RACE. Sequenced using an Illumina HiSeq 2000. TCRdb took the public reads, trimmed them with fastp at Q25, ran MiXCR for clone calling and kept in-frame beta chains. Under each unique CDR3 protein, matching rows form one entry showing the most common genes and DNA. Recorded for this sample are 200,000 to 300,000 distinct CDR3 sequences; over 9.5% of them occurred a single time. 9% to 10% of the sample goes to the ten largest clones. Sequencing was done on a sample of memory T cells sorted from blood. The meaning of the sample's cell subset or site label: CD45RO+ enriched T cells. The receptors were gathered from a man in his fifties in good health.

In this sample, this clonotype turned up a few times. The chain couples TRBV20-1 to TRBJ2-5; D uncertain. The CDR3 runs 13 residues. Per germline, CDR1 DFQATT and CDR2 SNEGSKA (reference sequence). V was cut by 0 bases and J by 1 base, with 6 bases left in between. The CDR3 DNA reads TGCAGTGCTAGAGATGTCTTCCAAGAGACCCAGTACTTC. It translates to CSARDVFQETQYF.

The V and J genes are TRBV7-9 and TRBJ1-5; D remains unclear. This CDR3 is built from 14 residues. The ends were cut back, 5 bases at V and 3 bases at J, with 11 bases in the middle. CDR1 is SEHNR and CDR2 is FQNEAQ in the germline V gene (reference sequence). The CDR3 loop is CASSPGVDNQPQHF. CDR3 coding DNA: TGTGCCAGCAGCCCAGGTGTCGACAATCAGCCCCAGCATTTT.

This clonotype appeared many times. V is TRBV7-2 and J is TRBJ2-1; 11 positions match TRBD2. Germline loops: CDR1 SGHTA, CDR2 FQGNSA. The CDR3 is 17 residues long. Germline trimming cut 6 bases from V and 2 bases from J; bases unmatched to any gene: 9. CDR3 in amino acids: CASRRLSGRVTYNEQFF. CDR3 DNA: TGTGCCAGCAGACGTCTTAGCGGGAGGGTTACCTACAATGAGCAGTTCTTC.

The table lists this clonotype with many counts. J is TRBJ2-5 and V is TRBV9, with 11 positions matching TRBD2. V shed 3 bases, J shed 3 bases, and the junction held 4 bases outside the gene matches. The CDR3 spans 15 residues. Germline V CDR1 and CDR2: SGDLS, YYNGEE. The CDR3 loop reads CASSDSGRAEETQYF. In DNA form, the CDR3 reads TGTGCCAGCAGCGATAGCGGGAGGGCCGAAGAGACCCAGTACTTC.

This chain links TRBV11-2 with TRBJ2-1, with TRBD2 as a possible D gene (6 bases). V lost 0 bases and J lost 10, with 13 bases in between. CDR1 is SGHAT, CDR2 FQNNGV, per germline. This CDR3 is 14 amino acids long. CDR3 DNA: TGTGCCAGCAGCTTAGAAAGGTCCGCGGGGGAGCAGTTCTTC. Encoded protein: CASSLERSAGEQFF.

This clonotype was observed a few times. The genes are TRBV6-1 and TRBJ2-1; D gene uncertain. With 6 bases removed from V and 1 base from J, the gap between germline ends came to 13 bases. Germline V lookup: CDR1 MNHNS, CDR2 SASEGT. This CDR3 comprises 15 residues. The CDR3 bases are TGTGCCAGCAGAGGAAGTAGGTTATCCTACAATGAGCAGTTCTTC. Protein: CASRGSRLSYNEQFF.

This clonotype was counted ten times or more. The rearrangement links TRBV24-1 to TRBJ2-5, with 8 bases fitting TRBD2. Germline CDR1 is KGHDR and CDR2 is SFDVKD. Trimming cost V 0 bases and J 2 bases; bases outside gene matches: 4. This CDR3 contains 16 residues. CDR3: CATSDLGTSGQETQYF. CDR3 nucleotide sequence: TGTGCCACCAGTGATTTGGGCACTAGCGGACAAGAGACCCAGTACTTC.